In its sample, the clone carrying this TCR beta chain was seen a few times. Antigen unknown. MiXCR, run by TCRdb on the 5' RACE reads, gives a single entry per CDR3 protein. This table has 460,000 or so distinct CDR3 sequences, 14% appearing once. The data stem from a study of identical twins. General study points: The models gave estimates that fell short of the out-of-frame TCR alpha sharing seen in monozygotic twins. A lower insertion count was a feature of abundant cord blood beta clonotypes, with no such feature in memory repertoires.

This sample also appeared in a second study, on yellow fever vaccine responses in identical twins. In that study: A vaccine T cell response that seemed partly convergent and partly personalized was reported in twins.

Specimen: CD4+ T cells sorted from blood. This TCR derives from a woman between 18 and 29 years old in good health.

The DNA for the CDR3 is TGTGCCATCAGTGGGAGGGAAGAGACCCAGTACTTC. Its translation: CAISGREETQYF. The rearrangement uses TRBV10-3 and TRBJ2-5, with a possible D match to TRBD2 (6 bases). V lost 4 bases and J 3 bases, leaving 6 bases between the germline ends. From germline, CDR1 is ENHRY and CDR2 SYGVKD. The CDR3 sequence is 12 residues long.